This TCR beta chain was obtained from a study of breast tumors, draining lymph nodes, adjacent tissues. The lymph nodes were axillary draining lymph nodes from breast cancer patients. General study points: Tumors had less TCR diversity than lymph nodes, more than nontumor tissue. Data fit most tumor T cells coming from lymph node, expanding in tumor.

TCRdb re-called the multiplex PCR reads through MiXCR, storing one row per CDR3 protein. The table includes 150,000 to 200,000 distinct CDR3 sequences, roughly a third detected once. In this sample, this clonotype is medium-sized. What it binds is not known. V was clipped by 7 bases and J by 2 bases; unmatched bases: 10. CDR1 is SQVTM and CDR2 is ANQGSEA in the germline V gene. There are 14 residues in the CDR3. The material sequenced was axillary lymph node tissue. The clonotype comes from a female donor with breast cancer. Some clones in this sample may be carry-over from other donors' samples. The chain couples TRBV29-1 to TRBJ2-5; 7 positions agree with TRBD2. CDR3 amino acids: CSALQREWQETQYF. CDR3 DNA sequence: TGCAGCGCTCTCCAGCGGGAATGGCAAGAGACCCAGTACTTC.